Reported below is one T cell receptor beta chain. Antigen unknown. Treatment given: oral pan-JAK inhibitor, 5-10 mg twice daily. V lost 7 bases, J lost 1 base, and 11 bases lay in between. There are 14 residues in the CDR3. Germline CDR1 is SGHRS and CDR2 is YFSETQ. This entry belongs to a study of CD8+ T cells in alopecia areata. Study background: At a dose of 5 to 10 mg twice daily, oral tofacitinib was given to treated patients.

Study-wide results and caveats: Persistence in scalp and blood during tofacitinib was observed for many expanded lesional clones.

Isolated RNA was reverse transcribed into cDNA used as the sequencing template. Sequencing used immunoSEQ multiplex PCR; TCRdb keeps in-frame clones, though not all of them. The data contain about 180,000 clones, about 53% of them singletons. The chain carries TRBV5-1 and TRBJ2-2; D may be TRBD1 (6 bases). This clonotype was obtained from a human donor with alopecia areata. Source: CD8+ T cells sorted from blood, taken at week 24, from a patient treated with tofacitinib. The CDR3 loop is CASRQAMNTGELFF. The CDR3 DNA sequence: TGCGCCAGCCGACAGGCTATGAACACCGGGGAGCTGTTTTTT.